Listed here are 14 T cell receptor beta chains from one sample, sequenced in a study of blood T cell repertoires in COVID-19. The data were produced by immunoSEQ multiplex PCR, yet TCRdb's version contains in-frame clones alone and is incomplete. The sample shows approximately 220,000 clones, roughly 80% of them seen only once. The sequencing sample was made of peripheral blood. The receptor set was obtained from a woman in her 30s who had recovered from COVID-19.

This sequence joins TRBV3-1 (or the pseudogene TRBV3-2) and TRBJ2-2; 11 bases are a match to TRBD2. Germline V CDR1 and CDR2: LGHDT, YNNKEL (reference sequence). The ends lost 0 bases at V and 5 bases at J; junction bases unmatched: 11. This CDR3 has 19 residues. In DNA form, the CDR3 reads TGTGCCAGCAGCCAAGAGACGACTAGCGGGAAGTCTAGGACCGGGGAGCTGTTTTTT. Residues: CASSQETTSGKSRTGELFF.

The chain joins TRBV7-2 to TRBJ2-1; the D gene is possibly TRBD1 (6 bases). Trimming cost V 4 bases and J 2 bases, with 15 bases left between them. The CDR3 is 16 amino acids. Germline CDR1 is SGHTA and CDR2 is FQGNSA. CDR3 residues: CASSWGPDSPYNEQFF. CDR3 bases: TGTGCCAGCAGCTGGGGCCCGGACAGCCCCTACAATGAGCAGTTCTTC.

The chain has TRBV11-3 and TRBJ2-5; 11 positions agree with TRBD2. Losses at the gene ends were 5 bases for V and 4 bases for J; bases not matched to a gene: 6. CDR1 is SGHNT, CDR2 YENEEA, per germline. The CDR3 contains 15 residues. This CDR3 reads CASSPGTSGRETQYF. CDR3 DNA sequence: TGTGCCAGCAGCCCCGGGACTAGCGGAAGAGAGACCCAGTACTTC. Based on the CDR3 plus reference TRBV11-3 and TRBJ2-5, the full variable domain is EAGVVQSPRYKIIEKKQPVAFWCNPISGHNTLYWYLQNLGQGPELLIRYENEEAVDDSQLPKDRFSAERLKGVDSTLKIQPAELGDSAVYLCASSPGTSGRETQYFGPGTRLLVL.

The chain carries TRBV5-1 and TRBJ2-3, with D tentatively TRBD1 (6 bases). The V end was cut by 3 bases, the J end by 14 bases, with 19 bases between. CDR3 length: 13 amino acids. Germline CDR1 SGHRS, CDR2 YFSETQ. CDR3 coding DNA: TGCGCCAGCAGCTGGACAGAGGGCGGTTTACTGTATTTT. Protein product: CASSWTEGGLLYF. Based on the CDR3 plus reference TRBV5-1 and TRBJ2-3, the full variable domain is KAGVTQTPRYLIKTRGQQVTLSCSPISGHRSVSWYQQTPGQGLQFLFEYFSETQRNKGNFPGRFSGRQFSNSRSEMNVSTLELGDSALYLCASSWTEGGLLYFGPGTRLTVL.

This clone was seen only once. This sequence joins TRBV6-5 and TRBJ1-2; 8 nucleotides align to TRBD1. The trim removed 6 bases at V and 0 bases at J, leaving 6 bases unmatched. CDR3 size: 15 residues. Germline loops: CDR1 MNHEY, CDR2 SVGAGI. The DNA for the CDR3 is TGTGCCAGCAGCCCCCCGGGACAGGCTAACTATGGCTACACCTTC. It yields the protein CASSPPGQANYGYTF.

The rearrangement uses TRBV5-6 and TRBJ1-4, with 7 bases identical to TRBD1. CDR1 SGHDT and CDR2 YYEEEE come from the germline V gene. CDR3 length equals 15 residues. The V segment lost 4 bases and the J segment 8 bases; nucleotides outside the gene matches: 11. CDR3: CASSGRQGRGEKLFF. CDR3 nucleotide sequence: TGTGCCAGCAGCGGTAGACAGGGTCGGGGGGAAAAACTGTTTTTT.

This chain connects TRBV14 to TRBJ2-1, with D perhaps TRBD2 (6 bases). This CDR3 comprises 12 residues. The germline gives CDR1 SGHDN, CDR2 FVKESK. Between the trimmed V and J ends, which lost 0 bases and 12 bases, there was a span of 9 bases. The CDR3 coding sequence is TGTGCCAGCAGCCAAGATAACGGGAGGCAGTTCTTC. This codes for CASSQDNGRQFF.

This chain uses TRBV5-4 with TRBJ2-1, with a weak D call TRBD1 (5 bases). Trimming stripped 4 bases from V and 9 bases from J, with 20 bases between. Germline CDR1 SGHNT, CDR2 YYREEE (reference sequence). The CDR3 is made up of 15 amino acids. CDR3 sequence (DNA): TGTGCCAGCAGCCCGACCCCGACCTGGCAGGGTGAGCAGTTCTTC. It yields the protein CASSPTPTWQGEQFF.

The chain combines TRBV2 with TRBJ1-5; the D gene is possibly TRBD1 (5 bases). This CDR3 is 14 amino acids long. Trimming left V 7 bases short and J 3 bases short, with 13 bases between. CDR1 SNHLY and CDR2 FYNNEI come from the germline V gene. The CDR3 nucleotides are TGTGCCAGCAACAGAGACAGACTCAATCAGCCCCAGCATTTT. Residues: CASNRDRLNQPQHF.

The V gene is TRBV7-9, the J gene TRBJ2-7; TRBD2 is a possible D gene (6 bases). The CDR3 has 14 residues. Germline CDR1 and CDR2: SEHNR and FQNEAQ (reference sequence). V lost 4 bases and J 1 base, leaving 11 bases between the germline ends. The chain's CDR3 is CASSSRGLSYEQYF. Here the CDR3 DNA reads TGTGCCAGCAGCTCGAGGGGACTTTCCTACGAGCAGTACTTC. Filled out from reference TRBV7-9 and TRBJ2-7, the complete variable domain reads DTGVSQNPRHKITKRGQNVTFRCDPISEHNRLYWYRQTLGQGPEFLTYFQNEAQLEKSRLLSDRFSAERPKGSFSTLEIQRTEQGDSAMYLCASSSRGLSYEQYFGPGTRLTVT.

This rearrangement joins TRBV5-4 to TRBJ1-2, with D possibly matching TRBD1 (5 bases). CDR3 length equals 14 residues. V lost 5 bases to trimming and J lost 4 bases, with 15 bases between them. Germline-derived CDR1 and CDR2 are SGHNT and YYREEE (reference sequence). The CDR3 coding sequence is TGTGCCAGCAGGGCGGGGGGTGAGACCTATGGCTACACCTTC. This gives the protein CASRAGGETYGYTF.

J is TRBJ1-1 and V is TRBV28; 7 bases are shared with TRBD1. Unmatched junction bases numbered 8, after V lost 6 bases and J lost 1 base. CDR3 length equals 15 residues. Looked up from germline, CDR1 is MDHEN and CDR2 is SYDVKM. The CDR3 region has the DNA TGTGCCAGCAGGCATCCGGGACAGAGGAACACTGAAGCTTTCTTT. Amino acids: CASRHPGQRNTEAFF.

The chain joins TRBV15 to TRBJ2-3; D call uncertain. Trimming left V 11 bases short and J 2 bases short, with 14 bases between. This CDR3 region has 13 residues. CDR1 is LNHNV, CDR2 YYDKDF, per germline (reference sequence). CDR3 sequence: CASRRRSTDTQYF. The DNA for the CDR3 is TGTGCCTCAAGACGGAGATCCACAGATACGCAGTATTTT.

The chain uses TRBV27 and TRBJ1-6; 10 bases are shared with TRBD1. V was clipped by 6 bases and J by 0 bases; unmatched bases: 2. Germline lookup yields CDR1 MNHEY and CDR2 SMNVEV (reference sequence). The CDR3 length is 16 residues. The CDR3 region is CASRTGGSSYNSPLHF. Here the CDR3 DNA reads TGTGCCAGCAGGACAGGGGGCAGCTCCTATAATTCACCCCTCCACTTT.